A single sample is the source of the 3 T cell receptor beta chains below, sequenced in a study of T cells expressing NK-cell markers. Following a re-call of the 5' RACE reads, TCRdb has one entry per CDR3 protein and lacks DNA. This sample's table reports 200,000 to 300,000 distinct CDR3 sequences. Sequenced input: blood T cells: a sorted CD56 or NKG2C T cell subset, CD4+ or CD8+ T cells, or bulk PBMC T cells (not recorded which). Receptor source: a young man in good health.

This sequence joins TRBV28 and TRBJ2-6; TCRdb's assignment of TRBD1 cannot be checked, as there is no DNA. This CDR3 has 16 residues. The germline V gene has CDR1 MDHEN and CDR2 SYDVKM. CDR3 in amino acids: CASLPGGITGANVLTF.

The genes are TRBV12-3 or TRBV12-4 and TRBJ1-4; as DNA is missing, the TRBD1 call by TCRdb cannot be tested. The CDR3 loop spans 12 amino acids. CDR3 loop: CASSAGTVSLFF.

CDR3 loop: CATSRDPGRDNSPLHF. The J gene is TRBJ1-6, the V gene TRBV15; TCRdb lists TRBD1, though no DNA is available to test this call. Germline V gives CDR1 LNHNV, CDR2 YYDKDF (reference sequence). The CDR3 runs 16 residues.